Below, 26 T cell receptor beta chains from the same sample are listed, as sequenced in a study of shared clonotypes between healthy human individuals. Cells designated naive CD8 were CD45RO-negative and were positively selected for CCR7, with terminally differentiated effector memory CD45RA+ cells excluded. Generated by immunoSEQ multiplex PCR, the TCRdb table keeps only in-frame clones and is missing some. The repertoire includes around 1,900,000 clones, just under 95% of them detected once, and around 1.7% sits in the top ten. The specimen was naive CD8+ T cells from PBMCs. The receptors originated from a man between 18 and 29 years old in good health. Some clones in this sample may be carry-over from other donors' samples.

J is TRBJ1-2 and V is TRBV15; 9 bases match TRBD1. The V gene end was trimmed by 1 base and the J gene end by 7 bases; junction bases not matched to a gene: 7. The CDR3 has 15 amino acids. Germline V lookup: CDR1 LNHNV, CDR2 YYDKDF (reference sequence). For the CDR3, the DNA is TGTGCCACCAGCAGAGTGGTCGGGACAGGGAGTGGCTACACCTTC. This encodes CATSRVVGTGSGYTF.

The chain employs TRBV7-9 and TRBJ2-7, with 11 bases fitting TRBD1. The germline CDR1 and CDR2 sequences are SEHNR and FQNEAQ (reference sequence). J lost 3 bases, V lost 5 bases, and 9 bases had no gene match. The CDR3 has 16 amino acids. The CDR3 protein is CASSTADRGLRYEQYF. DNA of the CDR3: TGTGCCAGCAGCACTGCGGACAGGGGGCTTCGCTACGAGCAGTACTTC.

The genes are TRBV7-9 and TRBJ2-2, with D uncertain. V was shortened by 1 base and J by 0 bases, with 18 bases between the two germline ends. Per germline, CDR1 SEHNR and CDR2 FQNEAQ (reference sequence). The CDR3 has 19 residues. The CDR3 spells CASSLVLVVGIANTGELFF. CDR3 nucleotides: TGTGCCAGCAGCTTAGTCTTGGTCGTCGGAATTGCGAACACCGGGGAGCTGTTTTTT.

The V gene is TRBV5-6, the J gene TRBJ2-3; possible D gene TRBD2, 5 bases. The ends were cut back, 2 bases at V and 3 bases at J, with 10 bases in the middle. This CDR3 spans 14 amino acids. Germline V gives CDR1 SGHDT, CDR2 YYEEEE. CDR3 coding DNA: TGTGCCAGCAGCTTCTCGGGAAGAACAGATACGCAGTATTTT. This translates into CASSFSGRTDTQYF.

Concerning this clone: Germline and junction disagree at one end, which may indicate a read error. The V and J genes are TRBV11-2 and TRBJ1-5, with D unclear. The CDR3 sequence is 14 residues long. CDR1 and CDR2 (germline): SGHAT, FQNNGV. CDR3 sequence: CASSLEGRNQPQHF. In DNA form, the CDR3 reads TGTGCCAGCAGCCTAGAAGGGCGCAATCAGCCCCAGCATTTT. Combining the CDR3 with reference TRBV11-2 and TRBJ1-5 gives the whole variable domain EAGVAQSPRYKIIEKRQSVAFWCNPISGHATLYWYQQILGQGPKLLIQFQNNGVVDDSQLPKDRFSAERLKGVDSTLKIQPAKLEDSAVYLCASSLEGRNQPQHFGDGTRLSIL.

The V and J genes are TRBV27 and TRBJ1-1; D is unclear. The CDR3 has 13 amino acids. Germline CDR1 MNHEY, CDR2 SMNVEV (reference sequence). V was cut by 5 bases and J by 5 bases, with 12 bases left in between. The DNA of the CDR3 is TGTGCCAGCAGTCGTGGAAGTGTGACTGAAGCTTTCTTT. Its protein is CASSRGSVTEAFF.

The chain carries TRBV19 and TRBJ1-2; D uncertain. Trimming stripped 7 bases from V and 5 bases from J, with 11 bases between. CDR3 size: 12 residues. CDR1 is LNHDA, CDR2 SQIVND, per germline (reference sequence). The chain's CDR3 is CASNHRVYGYTF. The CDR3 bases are TGTGCCAGTAATCACAGAGTTTATGGCTACACCTTC.

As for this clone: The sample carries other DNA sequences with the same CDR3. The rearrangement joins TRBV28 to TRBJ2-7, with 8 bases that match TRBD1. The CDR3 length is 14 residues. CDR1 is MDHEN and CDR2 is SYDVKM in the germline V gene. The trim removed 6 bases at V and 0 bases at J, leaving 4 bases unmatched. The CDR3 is CASSYGQGSYEQYF. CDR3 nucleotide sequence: TGTGCCAGCAGCTACGGACAGGGCTCCTACGAGCAGTACTTC.

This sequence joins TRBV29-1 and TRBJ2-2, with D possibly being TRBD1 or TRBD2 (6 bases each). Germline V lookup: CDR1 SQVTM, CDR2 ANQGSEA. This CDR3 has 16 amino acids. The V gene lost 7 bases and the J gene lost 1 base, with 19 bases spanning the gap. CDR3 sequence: CSAQTRGRGNTGELFF. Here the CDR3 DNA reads TGCAGCGCCCAAACGCGGGGCAGGGGGAACACCGGGGAGCTGTTTTTT.

CDR3 amino acids: CASSMPPLTGEGYTF. As DNA, the CDR3 is TGTGCCAGTAGTATGCCCCCACTGACAGGGGAGGGCTACACCTTC. The J gene is TRBJ1-2, the V gene TRBV19, with 8 bases aligning to TRBD1. From germline, CDR1 is LNHDA and CDR2 SQIVND (reference sequence). This CDR3 comprises 15 residues. V dropped 3 bases and J dropped 8; count of bases not matched to a gene: 11.

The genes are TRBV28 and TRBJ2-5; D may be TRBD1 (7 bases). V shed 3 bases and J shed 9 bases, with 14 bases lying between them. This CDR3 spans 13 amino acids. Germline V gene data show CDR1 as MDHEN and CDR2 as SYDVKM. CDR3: CASSLLEGAAQYF. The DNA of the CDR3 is TGTGCCAGCAGTTTGTTGGAGGGGGCAGCCCAGTACTTC.

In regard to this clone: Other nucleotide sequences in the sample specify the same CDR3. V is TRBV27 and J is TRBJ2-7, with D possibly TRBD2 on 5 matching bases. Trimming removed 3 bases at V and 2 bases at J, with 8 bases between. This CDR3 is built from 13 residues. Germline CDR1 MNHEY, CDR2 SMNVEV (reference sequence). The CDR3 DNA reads TGTGCCAGCAGTTTCGGGATCACCTACGAGCAGTACTTC. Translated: CASSFGITYEQYF.

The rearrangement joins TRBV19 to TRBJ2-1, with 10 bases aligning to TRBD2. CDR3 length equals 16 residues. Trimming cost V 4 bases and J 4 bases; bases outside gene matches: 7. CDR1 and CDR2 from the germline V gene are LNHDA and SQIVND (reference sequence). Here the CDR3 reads CASSTTLAGAYNEQFF. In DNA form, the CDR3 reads TGTGCCAGTAGTACCACTCTAGCGGGAGCTTACAATGAGCAGTTCTTC.

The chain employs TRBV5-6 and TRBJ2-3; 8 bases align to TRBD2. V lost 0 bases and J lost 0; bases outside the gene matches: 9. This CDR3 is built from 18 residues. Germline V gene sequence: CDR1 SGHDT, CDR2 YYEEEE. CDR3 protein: CASSLGLAGSYSTDTQYF. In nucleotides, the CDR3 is TGTGCCAGCAGCTTGGGGCTAGCGGGCTCTTATAGCACAGATACGCAGTATTTT. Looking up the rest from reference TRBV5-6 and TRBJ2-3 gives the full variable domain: DAGVTQSPTHLIKTRGQQVTLRCSPKSGHDTVSWYQQALGQGPQFIFQYYEEEERQRGNFPDRFSGHQFPNYSSELNVNALLLGDSALYLCASSLGLAGSYSTDTQYFGPGTRLTVL.

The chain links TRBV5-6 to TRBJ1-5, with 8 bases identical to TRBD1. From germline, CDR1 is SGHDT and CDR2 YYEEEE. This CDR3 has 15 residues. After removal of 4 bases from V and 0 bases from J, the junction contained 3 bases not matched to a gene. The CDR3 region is CASSVGQDSNQPQHF. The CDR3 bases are TGTGCCAGCAGCGTGGGACAGGATAGCAATCAGCCCCAGCATTTT.

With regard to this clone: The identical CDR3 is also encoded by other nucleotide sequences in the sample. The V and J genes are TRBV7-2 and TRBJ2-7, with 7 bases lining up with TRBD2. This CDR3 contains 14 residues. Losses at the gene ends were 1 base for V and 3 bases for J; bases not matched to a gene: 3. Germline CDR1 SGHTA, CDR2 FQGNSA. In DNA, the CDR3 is TGTGCCAGCAGCTTAGGCGGCGGGAGCTACGAGCAGTACTTC. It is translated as CASSLGGGSYEQYF.

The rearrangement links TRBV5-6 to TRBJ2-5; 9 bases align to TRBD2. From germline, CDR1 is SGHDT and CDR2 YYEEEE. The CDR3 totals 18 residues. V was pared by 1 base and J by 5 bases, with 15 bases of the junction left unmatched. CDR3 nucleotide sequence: TGTGCCAGCAGCTTGAACCGGGGACTAGCTACGATCGGTGAGACCCAGTACTTC. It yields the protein CASSLNRGLATIGETQYF.

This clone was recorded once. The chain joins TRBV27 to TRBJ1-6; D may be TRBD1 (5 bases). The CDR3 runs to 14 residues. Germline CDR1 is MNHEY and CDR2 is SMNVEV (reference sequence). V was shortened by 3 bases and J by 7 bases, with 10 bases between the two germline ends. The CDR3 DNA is TGTGCCAGCAGTTTTCTTGGGGGGAATTCACCCCTCCACTTT. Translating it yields CASSFLGGNSPLHF.

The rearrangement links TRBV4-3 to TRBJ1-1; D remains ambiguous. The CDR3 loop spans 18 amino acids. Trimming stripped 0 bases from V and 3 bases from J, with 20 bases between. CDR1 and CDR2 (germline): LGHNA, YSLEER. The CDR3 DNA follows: TGCGCCAGCAGCCAAGACACGGTAAGGGTCAGATTCCACACTGAAGCTTTCTTT. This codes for CASSQDTVRVRFHTEAFF.

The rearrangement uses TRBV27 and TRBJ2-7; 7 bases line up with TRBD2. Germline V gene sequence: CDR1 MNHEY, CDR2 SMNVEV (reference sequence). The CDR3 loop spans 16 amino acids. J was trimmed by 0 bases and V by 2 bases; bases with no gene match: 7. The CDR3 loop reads CASSLSAGAPSYEQYF. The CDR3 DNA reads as TGTGCCAGCAGTTTAAGCGCGGGAGCTCCCTCCTACGAGCAGTACTTC.

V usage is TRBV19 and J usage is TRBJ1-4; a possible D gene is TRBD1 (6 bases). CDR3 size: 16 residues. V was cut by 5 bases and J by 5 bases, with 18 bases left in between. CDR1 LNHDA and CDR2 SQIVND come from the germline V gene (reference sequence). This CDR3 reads CASSSEGEGMNEKLFF. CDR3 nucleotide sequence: TGTGCCAGTAGTTCGGAGGGGGAAGGGATGAATGAAAAACTGTTTTTT.

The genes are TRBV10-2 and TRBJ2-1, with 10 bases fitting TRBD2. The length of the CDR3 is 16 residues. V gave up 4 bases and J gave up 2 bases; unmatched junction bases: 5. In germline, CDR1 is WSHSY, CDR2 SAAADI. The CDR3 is CASSGGLAATYNEQFF. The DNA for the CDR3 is TGCGCCAGCAGTGGCGGACTAGCGGCCACCTACAATGAGCAGTTCTTC.

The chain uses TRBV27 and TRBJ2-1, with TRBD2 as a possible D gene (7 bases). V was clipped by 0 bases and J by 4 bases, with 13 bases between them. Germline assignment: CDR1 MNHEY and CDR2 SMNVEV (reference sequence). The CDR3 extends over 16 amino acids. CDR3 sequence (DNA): TGTGCCAGCAGTTTATCGCCAGGGGACTATTACAATGAGCAGTTCTTC. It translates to CASSLSPGDYYNEQFF.

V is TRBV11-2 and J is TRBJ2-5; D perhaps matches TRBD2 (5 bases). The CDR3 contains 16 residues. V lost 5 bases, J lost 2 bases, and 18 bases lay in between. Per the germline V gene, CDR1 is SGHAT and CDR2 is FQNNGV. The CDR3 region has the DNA TGTGCCAGCAGCCCTCGGGAAGGAATCCTACAAGAGACCCAGTACTTC. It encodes CASSPREGILQETQYF.

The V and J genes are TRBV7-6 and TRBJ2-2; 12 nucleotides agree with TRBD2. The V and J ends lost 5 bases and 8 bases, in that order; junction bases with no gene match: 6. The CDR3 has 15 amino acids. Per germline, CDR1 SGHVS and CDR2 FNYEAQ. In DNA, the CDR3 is TGTGCCAGCAGCCGGCTAGCGGGAGGGCCGGGGGAGCTGTTTTTT. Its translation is CASSRLAGGPGELFF. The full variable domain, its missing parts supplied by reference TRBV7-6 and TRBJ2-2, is GAGVSQSPRYKVTKRGQDVALRCDPISGHVSLYWYRQALGQGPEFLTYFNYEAQQDKSGLPNDRFSAERPEGSISTLTIQRTEQRDSAMYRCASSRLAGGPGELFFGEGSRLTVL.

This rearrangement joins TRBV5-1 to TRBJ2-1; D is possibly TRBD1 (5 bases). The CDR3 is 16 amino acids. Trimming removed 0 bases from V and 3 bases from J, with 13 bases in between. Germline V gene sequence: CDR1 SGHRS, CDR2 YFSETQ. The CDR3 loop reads CASSLVDSHYYNEQFF. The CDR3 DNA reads TGCGCCAGCAGCTTGGTCGACAGCCATTACTACAATGAGCAGTTCTTC.